This T cell receptor beta chain was profiled in a study of T cells in Graves' hyperthyroidism and ophthalmopathy (dated by TCRdb to between 2018 and 2021). Describing the broader study: Peripheral blood samples were taken at initial diagnosis, before any treatment was given. To identify distinguishing TCR V-J signatures, a discovery cohort of roughly 100 patients was used, comprising 43 with Graves' ophthalmopathy and some 57 with stable Graves' hyperthyroidism. Whether ophthalmopathy could be predicted prospectively was tested in an independent validation cohort made up of about 18 hyperthyroidism patients plus 17 patients who later progressed to ophthalmopathy. The 100 or so discovery patients were divided at random into training and test sets in a 7:3 ratio. In addition, the study compared T-cell repertoires in thyroid tissue and in blood from 6 or 7 Graves' hyperthyroidism patients. After blood sampling, hyperthyroidism patients were treated with methimazole at a starting dose of 30 mg daily, and ophthalmopathy patients were treated with high-dose intravenous methylprednisolone. The paper describes TCR Vbeta CDR3 sequencing of about 140 peripheral blood samples, made up of some 42 ophthalmopathy patients, roughly 80 hyperthyroidism patients and approximately 17 progressor patients. General conclusions and limits of the study: In validation, progression to ophthalmopathy was predicted by the model with roughly 69% sensitivity and 72.22% specificity, a median of approximately 6.5 months before onset. Most expanded thyroid clonotypes (frequency above 0.001) were also detected in blood, a finding suggesting that blood repertoires may reflect thyroid immune responses. A 13 V-J signature model separated ophthalmopathy from stable hyperthyroidism, with about 88% sensitivity and 81.08% specificity in cross-validation and 80%/75% in testing. No statistical method was used to fix the sample size in advance, and group allocation was not hidden from the investigators.

As regards this clonotype: The antigen this receptor binds is unknown. Base qualities are missing; no much larger clone stands one base away.

Stable Graves' hyperthyroidism was defined as no progression to ophthalmopathy during 18 months of follow-up. Hyperthyroidism patients were newly diagnosed, had a disease duration of under 2 months, and were aged 18 to 65 years. The study excluded patients with uncontrolled infections, other autoimmune diseases, pregnancy or lactation. Clinical symptoms, serum thyroxine and TRAb, thyroid ultrasound, and orbital computed tomography formed the basis for the diagnoses. Ficoll-Paque density gradient centrifugation was used to isolate PBMCs from 8.5 to 10 ml of fresh peripheral blood. Total RNA was extracted with Trizol reagent, and quality was checked on an Agilent 2100 Bioanalyzer. At the junction V is shortened by 1 base and J by 2 bases, with 9 bases in between. CDR1 and CDR2, per the germline V gene (reference sequence), are SGHNT and YYREEE. From the cysteine up to the phenylalanine, the CDR3 has a length of 14 residues. The entry retains the CDR3 DNA only, 42 bases that are in frame from base 1.

The TCR beta CDR3 regions were amplified from the RNA transcripts. A first-round RT-PCR of the TCR CDR3 used the HTBI primer set with the Qiagen OneStep RT-PCR kit. The libraries were constructed in a second round of multiplex PCR and then size-selected and purified. The libraries were sequenced on an Illumina HiSeq2000 using paired-end 100 bp reads. The original pipeline was this. Raw data were processed with SOAPnuke, discarding reads with adapters, uncalled bases, mean Phred below 15, or no exact constant-primer or identifier match. High-quality paired reads were merged using COPE v1.2.5, and each unique nucleotide sequence was defined as a clonotype. Clonotypes were aligned to IMGT TRBV, TRBD and TRBJ reference segments using MiTCR v1.1. The analysis was restricted to V-J combinations with a frequency above 0.0001, which together covered just over 98% of the repertoires. The TCS score was defined as the ratio of F50 (clonal expansion) to E x V (chaos), calculated using BLOSUM62-based TCRdist between CDR3 peptides within each V-J. Welch's t-statistics and random forest reduced around 520 V-J features to about 12, which were used in a naive Bayes classifier (R e1071). TCRdb reprocessing: public reads trimmed at Q25 with fastp, clones called with MiXCR, in-frame beta chains kept. Every entry covers one CDR3 protein and lists the most common genes and DNA from its rows. The V and J calls were determined by TCRdb, not by the authors. Present in this sample are roughly 300,000 distinct CDR3 sequences, approximately 15% of which were seen just once. The ten largest clones capture under 30% of the sample.

The sequence is built from TRBV5-4 and TRBJ1-2; the D gene is possibly TRBD1, with 5 bases matching. This receptor was taken from a woman in her twenties or thirties with Graves' hyperthyroidism. Sequencing was performed on blood. The DNA sequence is given as TGTGCCAGCAGCTTGATAGGACAAAACTATGGCTACACCTTC. Its amino acids are CASSLIGQNYGYTF. Here the CDR3 is joined to the reference TRBV5-4 and TRBJ1-2 genes, and the full variable domain is: ETGVTQSPTHLIKTRGQQVTLRCSSQSGHNTVSWYQQALGQGPQFIFQYYREEENGRGNFPPRFSGLQFPNYSSELNVNALELDDSALYLCASSLIGQNYGYTFGSGTRLTVV.